Many counts were recorded for the clone carrying this TCR beta chain. The target antigen is unknown. The sample belongs to a study of T cells in Graves' hyperthyroidism and ophthalmopathy. Findings and caveats of the study: The model made its ophthalmopathy prediction, and onset followed a median about 5.9 months later.

It was uncontrolled infection, other autoimmune disease, pregnancy or lactation that excluded patients. The PBMCs were taken from around 9.1 ml of fresh peripheral blood. Unmatched junction bases numbered 4, after V lost 2 bases and J lost 3 bases. Germline CDR1 SGHTA, CDR2 FQGNSA. The CDR3 totals 15 residues. RNA transcripts yielded amplified TCR beta CDR3 regions. Carried out on the TCR CDR3, a first-round RT-PCR used the HTBI primer set. TCRdb itself ran the multiplex PCR reads through MiXCR, one entry per CDR3 protein. The sample holds 550,000 to 650,000 distinct CDR3 sequences, roughly 14% seen once.

The gene calls are TRBV7-2 and TRBJ2-1; 7 positions agree with TRBD2. The sequencing sample was made of blood. The source is a woman in her thirties with Graves' hyperthyroidism that later progressed to Graves' ophthalmopathy. The DNA for the CDR3 is TGTGCCAGCAGCTTAATAGCGGGTGACTACAATGAGCAGTTCTTC. Amino acid sequence: CASSLIAGDYNEQFF.